The clone carrying this T cell receptor (beta chain) was seen repeatedly, ten times or more. Its cognate antigen is unknown. The germline V gene encodes CDR1 MDHEN and CDR2 SYDVKM. J gave up 7 bases and V 7 bases, and 10 bases lay outside the gene matches. The CDR3 extends over 15 amino acids. TCRdb ran MiXCR on the reads and lists one entry per CDR3 protein. The profile shows roughly 76,000 distinct CDR3 sequences, more than 3% of them singletons. The data are from a study of T cell repertoires in cytomegalovirus infection. For the study at large: The public TCR beta signatures pointed to both CMV infection and matching HLA type.

Study-level results: There were HLA-C-restricted CMV-specific TCR beta clonotypes dominating the ex vivo response. Cumulative public TCR beta family frequency identified CMV carriers with the relevant HLA.

This chain joins TRBV28 and TRBJ2-1, with 10 bases fitting TRBD1. This receptor was identified in a human donor in good health (CMV status not recorded). Some clones in this sample may be carry-over from other donors' samples. The specimen was PBMCs. The CDR3 is CASTKGGTGVNEQFF. Written as DNA, the CDR3 is TGTGCCAGCACCAAAGGGGGGACAGGGGTAAATGAGCAGTTCTTC.